This TCR beta chain derives from a study of T-cell memory formation after mild COVID-19. The V end was cut by 0 bases, the J end by 9 bases, with 18 bases between. Per the germline V gene, CDR1 is KGHSH and CDR2 is LQKENI. The CDR3 covers 15 residues. Study observations and caveats: Second-wave clones that peaked on day 37 lacked confirmed SARS-CoV-2 specificity.

In this sample, this clonotype turned up a few times. Its specificity is unknown. TCRdb analysed the 5' RACE reads with MiXCR anew, one entry per CDR3 protein. The sample lists hundreds of thousands of distinct CDR3 sequences; about a fifth were seen once. The sequencing sample was made of PBMCs or a T cell subset sorted from them (not recorded which). This TCR was recovered from an adult woman who had mild COVID-19 (a few samples of this study predate the infection). Cell type and time point are not known. This chain connects TRBV18 to TRBJ2-7, with unresolved D. CDR3 amino acids: CASSPPGLPSLRQYF. The CDR3 DNA reads as TGTGCCAGCTCACCACCGGGCCTTCCTTCACTGCGGCAGTACTTC.